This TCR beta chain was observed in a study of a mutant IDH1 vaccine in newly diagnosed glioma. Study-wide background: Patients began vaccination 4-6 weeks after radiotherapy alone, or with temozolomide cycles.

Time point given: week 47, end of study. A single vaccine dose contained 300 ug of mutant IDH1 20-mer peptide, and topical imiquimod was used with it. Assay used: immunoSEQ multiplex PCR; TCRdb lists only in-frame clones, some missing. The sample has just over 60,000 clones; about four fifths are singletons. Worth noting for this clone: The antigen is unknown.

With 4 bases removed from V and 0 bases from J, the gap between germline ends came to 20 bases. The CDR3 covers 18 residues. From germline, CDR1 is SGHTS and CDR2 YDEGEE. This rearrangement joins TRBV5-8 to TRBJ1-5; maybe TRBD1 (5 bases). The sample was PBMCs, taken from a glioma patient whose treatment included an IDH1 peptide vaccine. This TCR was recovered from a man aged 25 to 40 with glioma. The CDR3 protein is CASSGGGSGVNSNQPQHF. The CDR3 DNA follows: TGTGCCAGCAGCGGGGGAGGTTCGGGGGTCAATAGCAATCAGCCCCAGCATTTT.